The 17 T cell receptor beta chains below come from one sample, sequenced in a study of T-cell memory formation after mild COVID-19. One entry per CDR3 protein, called by TCRdb with MiXCR from the 5' RACE reads. The sample shows about 190,000 distinct CDR3 sequences, about 21% of them seen only once. What was sequenced was PBMCs or a T cell subset sorted from them (not recorded which). These receptors were taken from an adult woman who had mild COVID-19 (a few samples of this study predate the infection). Cell type and time point are not known.

This clonotype was observed a handful of times. This chain links TRBV7-9 with TRBJ2-7; weak D call: TRBD1 (5 bases). Trimming removed 7 bases at V and 2 bases at J, with 18 bases between. Germline assignment: CDR1 SEHNR and CDR2 FQNEAQ (reference sequence). The CDR3 sequence is 15 residues long. The CDR3 loop reads CASTTSGAPPYEQYF. The CDR3 DNA follows: TGTGCCAGCACCACCAGTGGGGCTCCCCCCTACGAGCAGTACTTC.

This clonotype was seen more than once but under ten times. The rearrangement links TRBV12-5 to TRBJ2-1, with D perhaps matching TRBD2 (5 bases). Per germline, CDR1 LGHNT and CDR2 FRNRAP. V gave up 2 bases and J gave up 12 bases, with 14 bases separating them. This CDR3 contains 13 residues. The CDR3 DNA reads TGTGCTAGTGGTTTGCCGGACTTGCACCGGCAGTTCTTC. It specifies CASGLPDLHRQFF.

The table lists this clonotype with a few counts. J is TRBJ1-5 and V is TRBV12-3 or TRBV12-4, with D possibly TRBD1 on 6 matching bases. The CDR3 spans 16 residues. The ends were cut back, 2 bases at V and 5 bases at J, with 16 bases in the middle. The CDR3 DNA follows: TGTGCCAGCAGTTTAAAGTCATCAGGGGCGGATCAGCCCCAGCATTTT. Translation gives CASSLKSSGADQPQHF.

V gene TRBV21-1 combines with J gene TRBJ1-1; the table's D gene call, TRBD1, was not cross checked with the DNA. TRBV21-1 is assigned pseudogene status. The CDR3 consists of 16 residues. CDR3 sequence reads: CASSKTRDRKNTEAFF. Written as DNA, the CDR3 is TGTGCCAGCAGCAAGACCCGGGACAGGAAGAACACTGAAGCTTTCTTT.

The rearrangement joins TRBV2 to TRBJ2-5; no clear D gene. Germline V gene data show CDR1 as SNHLY and CDR2 as FYNNEI. V lost 6 bases and J 5 bases, leaving 7 bases between the germline ends. The CDR3 is 11 residues long. CDR3 amino acids: CASREWETQYF. Written as DNA, the CDR3 is TGTGCCAGCAGGGAATGGGAGACCCAGTACTTC.

A few counts support this clonotype. The genes are TRBV7-9 and TRBJ2-3; TRBD1 is a possible D gene (6 bases). This CDR3 region has 16 residues. Germline V lookup: CDR1 SEHNR, CDR2 FQNEAQ (reference sequence). The V end was cut by 5 bases, the J end by 2 bases, with 17 bases between. CDR3 region: CASSPSMGQDTDTQYF. The CDR3 nucleotides read TGTGCCAGCAGCCCCTCGATGGGACAAGACACAGATACGCAGTATTTT. Full variable domain (outside the CDR3, taken from reference TRBV7-9 and TRBJ2-3): DTGVSQNPRHKITKRGQNVTFRCDPISEHNRLYWYRQTLGQGPEFLTYFQNEAQLEKSRLLSDRFSAERPKGSFSTLEIQRTEQGDSAMYLCASSPSMGQDTDTQYFGPGTRLTVL.

V and J are TRBV13 and TRBJ1-5, with D perhaps TRBD1 (6 bases). Germline V CDR1 and CDR2: PRHDT, FYEKMQ (reference sequence). Trimming removed 0 bases from V and 3 bases from J, with 9 bases in between. The CDR3 runs to 15 residues. The CDR3 is CASSLGRGTNQPQHF. The DNA for the CDR3 is TGTGCCAGCAGCTTAGGCAGGGGCACCAATCAGCCCCAGCATTTT.

In its sample, this clonotype was seen a few times. CDR3 coding DNA: TGTGCCAGCAGTTACTCCCGGGACAGCGTTTCGTATGGAGACTCTGGAAACACCATATATTTT. Its translation: CASSYSRDSVSYGDSGNTIYF. V is TRBV6-5 and J is TRBJ1-3, with 7 nucleotides matching TRBD1. The CDR3 extends over 21 amino acids. CDR1 is MNHEY, CDR2 SVGAGI, per germline. V lost 0 bases to trimming and J lost 0 bases; unmatched junction nucleotides: 17.

J is TRBJ2-7 and V is TRBV4-3; no reliable D call. V dropped 1 base and J dropped 4 bases, with 14 bases sitting between them. Germline lookup yields CDR1 LGHNA and CDR2 YSLEER. This CDR3 spans 15 amino acids. Here the CDR3 DNA reads TGCGCCAGCAGCCAAGGGTCCGGTCCCCAATACGAGCAGTACTTC. It yields the protein CASSQGSGPQYEQYF.

The V and J genes are TRBV20-1 and TRBJ2-1; 13 nucleotides match TRBD2. The trim removed 1 base at V and 9 bases at J, leaving 6 bases unmatched. Germline V gene data show CDR1 as DFQATT and CDR2 as SNEGSKA (reference sequence). There are 15 residues in the CDR3. The CDR3 spells CSARGFGLAGVEQFF. The CDR3 nucleotides are TGCAGTGCTAGAGGGTTCGGACTAGCGGGAGTTGAGCAGTTCTTC.

The chain combines TRBV4-1 with TRBJ1-5; D unresolved. This CDR3 is 14 amino acids long. Trimming left V 1 base short and J 6 bases short, with 10 bases between. Germline V gene data show CDR1 as MGHRA and CDR2 as YSYEKL. The chain's CDR3 is CASSQAGSSQPQHF. The CDR3 DNA follows: TGCGCCAGCAGCCAAGCGGGGTCAAGTCAGCCCCAGCATTTT.

This clonotype was seen more than once but under ten times. J is TRBJ2-5 and V is TRBV2; TRBD1 agrees at 7 bases. The CDR3 has 18 residues. With 1 base clipped from V and 0 bases from J, the junction kept 11 bases outside the gene matches. Germline CDR1 reads SNHLY; CDR2 reads FYNNEI. The CDR3 nucleotides read TGTGCCAGCAGTGAAGGGGGTTCCGGGACAGCCCACCAAGAGACCCAGTACTTC. It specifies CASSEGGSGTAHQETQYF. Full variable domain (remainder filled in from reference TRBV2 and TRBJ2-5): EPEVTQTPSHQVTQMGQEVILRCVPISNHLYFYWYRQILGQKVEFLVSFYNNEISEKSEIFDDQFSVERPDGSNFTLKIRSTKLEDSAMYFCASSEGGSGTAHQETQYFGPGTRLLVL.

The genes are TRBV20-1 and TRBJ2-3; possible D gene TRBD2, 5 bases. Trimming left V 6 bases short and J 6 bases short, with 19 bases between. CDR3 length: 14 residues. CDR1 and CDR2 (germline): DFQATT, SNEGSKA (reference sequence). The CDR3 nucleotides read TGCAGTGCCAGTACGGGATCCTTGCGGGATACGCAGTATTTT. Its translation is CSASTGSLRDTQYF.

The chain links TRBV7-8 to TRBJ2-3; D might be TRBD1 (5 bases). The CDR3 is 14 residues long. Trimming took 2 bases from V and 4 from J, leaving 10 bases between them. CDR1 and CDR2 (germline): SGHVS, FQNEAQ. CDR3 DNA sequence: TGTGCCAGCAGCTTATTAGGGGTCTCAGATACGCAGTATTTT. It translates to CASSLLGVSDTQYF.

There are a few counts of this clonotype. This chain connects TRBV12-3 or TRBV12-4 to TRBJ1-5, with D perhaps matching TRBD1 (5 bases). This CDR3 is built from 14 residues. V lost 5 bases to trimming and J lost 2 bases, with 10 bases between them. DNA of the CDR3: TGTGCCAGCAGTGACGGGGGTGGCAATCAGCCCCAGCATTTT. Translated, it gives CASSDGGGNQPQHF.

This clonotype was counted a few times. The V call is TRBV7-9, the J call TRBJ1-1, with 7 bases fitting TRBD1. This CDR3 contains 13 residues. Germline V lookup: CDR1 SEHNR, CDR2 FQNEAQ (reference sequence). J was trimmed by 2 bases and V by 9 bases; bases with no gene match: 6. The CDR3 DNA is TGTGCCAGTTTAGACAGGGCCAACACTGAAGCTTTCTTT. It translates to CASLDRANTEAFF.

In this sample, this clonotype turned up a few times. This chain uses TRBV2 with TRBJ2-5; the D gene is possibly TRBD1 (6 bases). CDR1 is SNHLY, CDR2 FYNNEI, per germline. Deletions cut 7 bases from V and 4 bases from J, with 19 bases between. CDR3 size: 15 residues. In DNA form, the CDR3 reads TGTGCCAGCACTGGCGCACAGGGTAGTGGAGAGACCCAGTACTTC. This codes for CASTGAQGSGETQYF.